Detailed here is one T cell receptor beta chain. The CDR3 is 14 amino acids. CDR1 and CDR2 from the germline V gene are SGHTA and FQGNSA. TCRdb reanalyzed the 5' RACE reads, giving one entry per CDR3 protein sequence and no DNA. Its listing shows about 550,000 distinct CDR3 sequences. The data were taken from a study of T cells expressing NK-cell markers. The V gene is TRBV7-2, the J gene TRBJ1-2; TCRdb's assignment of TRBD1 cannot be checked, as there is no DNA. This receptor was taken from a man aged 18 to 29 in good health. Sequencing input: blood T cells: a sorted CD56 or NKG2C T cell subset, CD4+ or CD8+ T cells, or bulk PBMC T cells (not recorded which). The CDR3 spells CASSLSGGAEGYTF.